The 11 T cell receptor beta chains below were found in one sample sequenced in a study of CD8+ T cells in alopecia areata. Treatment in this sample: oral pan-JAK inhibitor, 5-10 mg twice daily. RNA was isolated and reverse transcribed to cDNA, the sequencing template. Profiled with immunoSEQ multiplex PCR; TCRdb holds only in-frame clones, not every one. Seen here are under 300,000 clones, 45% to 70% observed once, and the top ten hold roughly 0.93%. The input for sequencing was CD4+ T cells sorted from blood, taken at roughly week 53, from a patient treated with tofacitinib. The receptor source for this set is a human donor with alopecia areata.

The rearrangement joins TRBV15 to TRBJ2-7; no reliable D call. Trimming removed 4 bases from V and 6 bases from J, with 13 bases in between. There are 13 residues in the CDR3. The germline CDR1 and CDR2 sequences are LNHNV and YYDKDF (reference sequence). The DNA of the CDR3 is TGTGCCACCAGCACCTTAGGTTGGGGCGAGCAGTACTTC. It specifies CATSTLGWGEQYF.

As concerns this clone: The same CDR3 arises from other DNA sequences in this sample as well. The rearrangement links TRBV7-8 to TRBJ2-7; D is possibly TRBD1 (5 bases). Trimming cost V 5 bases and J 4 bases, with 9 bases left between them. The CDR3 consists of 12 residues. Germline assignment: CDR1 SGHVS and CDR2 FQNEAQ. The CDR3 spells CASSVQDYEQYF. The CDR3 DNA follows: TGTGCCAGCAGCGTACAGGATTACGAGCAGTACTTC.

The chain combines TRBV6-1 with TRBJ2-1, with a tentative D call TRBD1 (6 bases). The germline V gene has CDR1 MNHNS and CDR2 SASEGT. The CDR3 is 12 residues long. Trimming took 5 bases from V and 12 from J, leaving 14 bases between them. As DNA, the CDR3 is TGTGCCAGCAGTACACAGGGTGTGTGGCAGTTCTTC. Protein product: CASSTQGVWQFF.

The chain links TRBV30 to TRBJ2-7; D tentatively fits TRBD1 or TRBD2 (5 bases each). The CDR3 is 16 residues long. The germline V gene has CDR1 GTSNPN and CDR2 SVGIG (reference sequence). V dropped 4 bases and J dropped 6 bases, with 25 bases sitting between them. CDR3 sequence: CAWTPPGPYLSGEQYF. CDR3 nucleotide sequence: TGTGCCTGGACCCCACCGGGGCCGTATTTGTCCGGCGAGCAGTACTTC.

The chain couples TRBV5-1 to TRBJ2-5; 10 nucleotides agree with TRBD1. This CDR3 has 14 residues. Germline CDR1 and CDR2: SGHRS and YFSETQ. The V segment lost 4 bases and the J segment 4 bases; nucleotides outside the gene matches: 4. The CDR3 here is CASSRDRGGETQYF. The CDR3 nucleotides are TGCGCCAGCAGCCGGGACAGGGGCGGAGAGACCCAGTACTTC.

The V and J genes are TRBV30 and TRBJ1-5, with D uncertain. The CDR3 runs 13 residues. Trimming shortened V by 2 bases and J by 7 bases, and 12 bases separated the two germline ends. Germline CDR1 and CDR2: GTSNPN and SVGIG (reference sequence). CDR3: CAWSSSDGQPQHF. CDR3 sequence (DNA): TGTGCCTGGAGTTCTAGCGACGGACAGCCCCAGCATTTT.

This clone came up a few times. The chain recombines TRBV5-1 with TRBJ2-3, with 7 positions matching TRBD1. The CDR3 contains 15 residues. Looked up from germline, CDR1 is SGHRS and CDR2 is YFSETQ. V shed 2 bases, J shed 2 bases, and the junction held 5 bases outside the gene matches. This CDR3 is CASSFPGQTTDTQYF. CDR3 sequence (DNA): TGCGCCAGCAGCTTTCCGGGACAGACCACAGATACGCAGTATTTT.

This clone came up a few times. This rearrangement joins TRBV2 to TRBJ2-7, with D perhaps matching TRBD1 (6 bases). Germline V gene data show CDR1 as SNHLY and CDR2 as FYNNEI. Between the trimmed V and J ends, which lost 5 bases and 3 bases, there was a span of 11 bases. The CDR3 sequence is 13 residues long. The DNA for the CDR3 is TGTGCCAGCAGTAGGACAGTCAGCTACGAGCAGTACTTC. The encoded protein is CASSRTVSYEQYF.

This clone was recorded a few times. The genes are TRBV4-3 and TRBJ1-1; a weak D match, TRBD1 (5 bases). CDR3 length: 14 residues. Germline assignment: CDR1 LGHNA and CDR2 YSLEER. Between the trimmed V and J ends, which lost 0 bases and 5 bases, there was a span of 10 bases. This CDR3 reads CASSQDGRDTEAFF. The CDR3 DNA reads TGCGCCAGCAGCCAAGACGGCAGGGATACTGAAGCTTTCTTT.

The rearrangement uses TRBV29-1 and TRBJ2-5; D is possibly TRBD1 (6 bases). The CDR3 is 13 residues long. Germline V gene sequence: CDR1 SQVTM, CDR2 ANQGSEA. The V gene lost 2 bases and the J gene lost 5 bases, with 12 bases spanning the gap. Here the CDR3 reads CSVERGQLETQYF. DNA for the CDR3: TGCAGCGTTGAAAGAGGACAGTTGGAGACCCAGTACTTC.

This clone was seen a handful of times. The chain is built from TRBV2 and TRBJ2-1; D unresolved. Germline V gives CDR1 SNHLY, CDR2 FYNNEI. CDR3 size: 14 residues. Trimming took 2 bases from V and 9 from J, leaving 14 bases between them. This CDR3 reads CASSEITRVGEQFF. CDR3 nucleotides: TGTGCCAGCAGTGAAATCACAAGGGTCGGTGAGCAGTTCTTC.